The 21 T cell receptor beta chains reported below all come from one sample, sequenced in a study of blood T cell repertoires in COVID-19. Repertoires were generated with immunoSEQ multiplex PCR, while TCRdb's copy carries only in-frame clones and drops some. The data hold 62,000 or so clones, with approximately 86% observed a single time. Sequences were obtained from peripheral blood. The receptor set was obtained from a woman aged 60 to 75 with acute or convalescent COVID-19.

The chain combines TRBV11-2 with TRBJ2-3; D is unclear. Between the trimmed V and J ends, which lost 3 bases and 3 bases, there was a span of 4 bases. The CDR3 sequence is 12 residues long. Germline loops: CDR1 SGHAT, CDR2 FQNNGV. CDR3 protein: CASSFGTDTQYF. The CDR3 nucleotides read TGTGCCAGCAGCTTCGGGACAGATACGCAGTATTTT.

The genes are TRBV5-1 and TRBJ1-3; D is unclear. V was pared by 0 bases and J by 0 bases, with 13 bases between. The CDR3 has 17 amino acids. CDR1 SGHRS and CDR2 YFSETQ come from the germline V gene. The CDR3 DNA is TGCGCCAGCAGCTTGGCCTCTACCGGAGACTCTGGAAACACCATATATTTT. Its protein product is CASSLASTGDSGNTIYF.

This rearrangement joins TRBV6-1 to TRBJ2-7, with TRBD1 as a possible D gene (6 bases). The ends were cut back, 2 bases at V and 1 base at J, with 12 bases in the middle. Germline V gene data show CDR1 as MNHNS and CDR2 as SASEGT. CDR3 size: 15 residues. CDR3 DNA: TGTGCCAGCAGTGAATCGGACAGTGGATCCTACGAGCAGTACTTC. Its protein product is CASSESDSGSYEQYF.

This clone was observed a single time. The CDR3 bases are TGCGCCAGCAGCTTGGGATTTCTAGCGGGTGTTTCAGATACGCAGTATTTT. Protein sequence: CASSLGFLAGVSDTQYF. V usage is TRBV5-1 and J usage is TRBJ2-3, with 8 bases fitting TRBD2. V shed 0 bases, J shed 4 bases, and the junction held 10 bases outside the gene matches. The germline gives CDR1 SGHRS, CDR2 YFSETQ. The CDR3 loop spans 17 amino acids.

This chain connects TRBV29-1 to TRBJ2-7; TRBD1 matches at 8 bases. The CDR3 sequence is 16 residues long. Looked up from germline, CDR1 is SQVTM and CDR2 is ANQGSEA. With V trimmed by 4 bases and J by 2 bases, 13 bases remained unmatched. The CDR3 nucleotides read TGCAGCGTTGGATCGGCAGGGGGCTCCCTAACCTACGAGCAGTACTTC. Translating gives CSVGSAGGSLTYEQYF.

V usage is TRBV19 and J usage is TRBJ1-5; D not resolved. The germline V gene has CDR1 LNHDA and CDR2 SQIVND (reference sequence). This CDR3 spans 15 amino acids. Trimming shortened V by 3 bases and J by 2 bases, and 11 bases separated the two germline ends. The CDR3 DNA follows: TGTGCCAGTAGTATGATGGGTCTAGGCAATCAGCCCCAGCATTTT. Translating it yields CASSMMGLGNQPQHF. The full variable domain, its missing parts supplied by reference TRBV19 and TRBJ1-5, is DGGITQSPKYLFRKEGQNVTLSCEQNLNHDAMYWYRQDPGQGLRLIYYSQIVNDFQKGDIAEGYSVSREKKESFPLTVTSAQKNPTAFYLCASSMMGLGNQPQHFGDGTRLSIL.

Only one count was recorded for this clone. The chain combines TRBV19 with TRBJ1-2; weak D call: TRBD1 (5 bases). Germline V gives CDR1 LNHDA, CDR2 SQIVND (reference sequence). The V end lost 5 bases, the J end lost 5 bases, and 15 bases lay between the germline ends. The CDR3 consists of 14 residues. CDR3 in DNA: TGTGCCAGTAGTGACCGGGGGAAGGTTTATGGCTACACCTTC. Encoded protein: CASSDRGKVYGYTF. Based on the CDR3 plus reference TRBV19 and TRBJ1-2, the full variable domain is DGGITQSPKYLFRKEGQNVTLSCEQNLNHDAMYWYRQDPGQGLRLIYYSQIVNDFQKGDIAEGYSVSREKKESFPLTVTSAQKNPTAFYLCASSDRGKVYGYTFGSGTRLTVV.

The chain combines TRBV3-1 (or the pseudogene TRBV3-2) with TRBJ2-5, with 10 bases that match TRBD2. The J segment lost 5 bases and the V segment lost 1 base, leaving 10 bases of the junction unmatched. The CDR3 has 17 residues. Germline CDR1 and CDR2: LGHDT and YNNKEL (reference sequence). The CDR3 sequence is CASSQGRGTSVAETQYF. CDR3 nucleotides: TGTGCCAGCAGCCAAGGGCGCGGGACTAGCGTCGCCGAGACCCAGTACTTC.

This rearrangement joins TRBV28 to TRBJ2-7, with 7 bases fitting TRBD1. Germline CDR1 reads MDHEN; CDR2 reads SYDVKM. The CDR3 is 13 amino acids. V lost 6 bases, J lost 2 bases, and 4 bases stayed unmatched. DNA of the CDR3: TGTGCCAGCAGCCTCGACAGGGCCTACGAGCAGTACTTC. This sequence encodes CASSLDRAYEQYF. The whole variable domain, filled in from reference TRBV28 and TRBJ2-7, reads DVKVTQSSRYLVKRTGEKVFLECVQDMDHENMFWYRQDPGLGLRLIYFSYDVKMKEKGDIPEGYSVSREKKERFSLILESASTNQTSMYLCASSLDRAYEQYFGPGTRLTVT.

V gene TRBV15 combines with J gene TRBJ1-1; maybe TRBD1 (6 bases). V dropped 4 bases and J dropped 1 base, with 7 bases sitting between them. The CDR3 consists of 13 residues. Germline values: CDR1 LNHNV, CDR2 YYDKDF (reference sequence). The CDR3 region is CATSTGANTEAFF. CDR3 in DNA: TGTGCCACCAGCACAGGGGCGAACACTGAAGCTTTCTTT.

The chain carries TRBV6-5 and TRBJ1-3; 10 bases align to TRBD1. CDR1 is MNHEY, CDR2 SVGAGI, per germline. Trimming took 6 bases from V and 3 from J; bases not matched to a gene: 5. The CDR3 is 15 residues long. CDR3 sequence: CASRSDRGIGNTIYF. Here the CDR3 DNA reads TGTGCCAGCAGATCGGACAGGGGGATTGGAAACACCATATATTTT.

The V and J genes are TRBV24-1 and TRBJ2-5; 13 nucleotides match TRBD2. The germline V gene encodes CDR1 KGHDR and CDR2 SFDVKD. Trimming removed 3 bases from V and 4 bases from J; junction bases left unmatched: 7. This CDR3 has 17 residues. CDR3 bases: TGTGCCACCAGTGATACAACCGGACTAGCGGGAGTAGAGACCCAGTACTTC. Encoded protein: CATSDTTGLAGVETQYF.

This chain joins TRBV6-5 and TRBJ1-6; 7 bases are a match to TRBD1. The CDR3 loop spans 13 amino acids. Trimming took 5 bases from V and 15 from J; bases not matched to a gene: 10. Germline-derived CDR1 and CDR2 are MNHEY and SVGAGI. CDR3 in DNA: TGTGCCAGCAGTCTTGGGACAGAATTTGACCTCCACTTT. Translating it yields CASSLGTEFDLHF.

J is TRBJ1-5 and V is TRBV19, with 10 bases identical to TRBD1. Germline values: CDR1 LNHDA, CDR2 SQIVND (reference sequence). CDR3 length equals 14 residues. The junction had 1 base not matched to a gene; V was cut back by 4 bases and J by 4 bases. The CDR3 reads CASSTGQGNQPQHF. The CDR3, as DNA: TGTGCCAGTAGTACGGGACAGGGGAATCAGCCCCAGCATTTT.

This clone has just one count. This chain connects TRBV28 to TRBJ1-3; tentatively, D is TRBD1 (5 bases). This CDR3 contains 16 residues. The germline V gene has CDR1 MDHEN and CDR2 SYDVKM. Between the trimmed V and J ends, which lost 1 base and 3 bases, there was a span of 13 bases. CDR3 region: CASSLFDSFDGNTIYF. CDR3 sequence (DNA): TGTGCCAGCAGTTTATTTGACAGTTTCGATGGAAACACCATATATTTT. Full variable domain (remainder filled in from reference TRBV28 and TRBJ1-3): DVKVTQSSRYLVKRTGEKVFLECVQDMDHENMFWYRQDPGLGLRLIYFSYDVKMKEKGDIPEGYSVSREKKERFSLILESASTNQTSMYLCASSLFDSFDGNTIYFGEGSWLTVV.

The chain has TRBV5-1 and TRBJ1-2; 7 bases fit TRBD1. Germline CDR1 and CDR2: SGHRS and YFSETQ. CDR3 length equals 14 residues. Trimming removed 3 bases from V and 4 bases from J; junction bases left unmatched: 6. The CDR3 sequence: CASSSRQGPYGYTF. The CDR3 bases are TGCGCCAGCAGCTCGCGACAGGGACCCTATGGCTACACCTTC. The whole variable domain, remainder taken from reference TRBV5-1 and TRBJ1-2, is KAGVTQTPRYLIKTRGQQVTLSCSPISGHRSVSWYQQTPGQGLQFLFEYFSETQRNKGNFPGRFSGRQFSNSRSEMNVSTLELGDSALYLCASSSRQGPYGYTFGSGTRLTVV.

The rearrangement uses TRBV10-3 and TRBJ2-3, with D possibly matching TRBD1 (7 bases). The CDR3 sequence is 17 residues long. Germline CDR1 ENHRY, CDR2 SYGVKD. V was shortened by 3 bases and J by 5 bases, with 21 bases between the two germline ends. The CDR3 DNA sequence: TGTGCCATCAGTGATATTCGTGAGGACAGGAGGGTAGATACGCAGTATTTT. It is translated as CAISDIREDRRVDTQYF.

The rearrangement joins TRBV29-1 to TRBJ1-4, with D unresolved. The ends were cut back, 4 bases at V and 8 bases at J, with 11 bases in the middle. CDR3 length equals 12 residues. Germline CDR1 and CDR2: SQVTM and ANQGSEA. The CDR3 sequence: CSVGHGEEKLFF. In DNA, the CDR3 is TGCAGCGTTGGTCACGGAGAGGAAAAACTGTTTTTT.

This clone is a singleton in its sample. This chain uses TRBV5-6 with TRBJ1-3; unclear D gene. V was shortened by 1 base and J by 4 bases, with 6 bases between the two germline ends. In germline, CDR1 is SGHDT, CDR2 YYEEEE. The length of the CDR3 is 13 residues. CDR3 loop: CASSLPEGNTIYF. CDR3 nucleotides: TGTGCCAGCAGCTTGCCAGAAGGAAACACCATATATTTT.

The rearrangement joins TRBV10-2 to TRBJ1-1, with 11 nucleotides matching TRBD1. This CDR3 is built from 16 residues. From germline, CDR1 is WSHSY and CDR2 SAAADI. V dropped 5 bases and J dropped 3; count of bases not matched to a gene: 8. The CDR3 reads CASSIGRDRGYTEAFF. CDR3 DNA: TGCGCCAGCAGTATAGGACGGGACAGGGGGTACACTGAAGCTTTCTTT.

V and J are TRBV2 and TRBJ1-5; TRBD1 matches at 7 bases. The ends lost 2 bases at V and 1 base at J; junction bases unmatched: 2. Per germline, CDR1 SNHLY and CDR2 FYNNEI. This CDR3 is 15 amino acids long. The CDR3 DNA reads as TGTGCCAGCAGTGAAAAGGGGGCGAGCAATCAGCCCCAGCATTTT. This translates into CASSEKGASNQPQHF. Using reference TRBV2 and TRBJ1-5 for the parts outside the CDR3, the full variable domain is EPEVTQTPSHQVTQMGQEVILRCVPISNHLYFYWYRQILGQKVEFLVSFYNNEISEKSEIFDDQFSVERPDGSNFTLKIRSTKLEDSAMYFCASSEKGASNQPQHFGDGTRLSIL.